The text below deals with one TCR beta chain. The antigen remains unidentified. The data were taken from a study of cytomegalovirus exposure and HLA in healthy donors. The CDR3 consists of 14 residues. Trimming took 2 bases from V and 4 from J, leaving 11 bases between them. Germline V CDR1 and CDR2: MRHNA, SNTAGT. PCR was performed using 60 Vbeta and 13 Jbeta primers. Libraries were prepared by immunoSEQ multiplex PCR; TCRdb keeps only in-frame clonotypes and omits some of them. The data contain 150,000 to 200,000 clones, 80% to 85% of them singletons. General observations from the study: In a later analysis, a genetic analysis reported fewer productive-TCR N-insertions in an Asian-associated ancestry cluster than the cohort average.

This cohort consisted of healthy bone marrow donors. The sequence was collected from a boy between 10 and 17 years old in good health and CMV-seronegative. The chain is built from TRBV6-4 and TRBJ1-2; D ambiguous. Sequenced: PBMCs. For the CDR3, the DNA is TGTGCCAGCAGTGACGGGCGCCGGGGCTATGGCTACACCTTC. Translation: CASSDGRRGYGYTF.